The 21 T cell receptor beta chains presented below share a single source sample, sequenced in a study of PD-1 blockade in classical Hodgkin lymphoma. All patients relapsed after autologous stem cell transplantation, and brentuximab vedotin exposure varied. Clones were read by immunoSEQ multiplex PCR, and TCRdb kept only the in-frame ones, dropping some. Of some 93,000 clones detected, 89% appear once; the ten largest clones hold roughly 10%. The sample here was peripheral blood mononuclear cells (PBMCs), taken before the second cycle of nivolumab. The source is a human donor with classical Hodgkin lymphoma.

The chain couples TRBV2 to TRBJ2-7, with 7 bases fitting TRBD1. Per germline, CDR1 SNHLY and CDR2 FYNNEI. This CDR3 spans 15 amino acids. The trim removed 2 bases at V and 3 bases at J, leaving 7 bases unmatched. The CDR3 spells CASSEIGTDYYEQYF. CDR3 coding DNA: TGTGCCAGCAGTGAAATCGGGACAGATTACTACGAGCAGTACTTC.

V and J are TRBV15 and TRBJ2-6; D might be TRBD1 (5 bases). The length of the CDR3 is 18 residues. Germline CDR1 and CDR2: LNHNV and YYDKDF (reference sequence). V was cut by 0 bases and J by 0 bases, with 12 bases left in between. CDR3 sequence (DNA): TGTGCCACCAGCAGAGAGGTCCAGGGCCGCTCTGGGGCCAACGTCCTGACTTTC. It translates to CATSREVQGRSGANVLTF.

This chain uses TRBV2 with TRBJ2-5; no clear D. This CDR3 is built from 18 residues. Trimming took 2 bases from V and 1 from J, leaving 20 bases between them. Germline V gives CDR1 SNHLY, CDR2 FYNNEI. This chain's CDR3 is CASSEPSTILDPQETQYF. The CDR3 nucleotides are TGTGCCAGCAGTGAACCTTCCACAATCCTAGACCCCCAAGAGACCCAGTACTTC.

The chain recombines TRBV7-2 with TRBJ1-6, with D unresolved. The V end lost 5 bases, the J end lost 10 bases, and 15 bases lay between the germline ends. The CDR3 length is 14 residues. Per the germline V gene, CDR1 is SGHTA and CDR2 is FQGNSA. The DNA of the CDR3 is TGTGCCAGCAGCCGAGAGGCAGCAAGCTCACCCCTCCACTTT. Encoded protein: CASSREAASSPLHF.

The V gene is TRBV28, the J gene TRBJ2-2; tentatively, D is TRBD1 (5 bases). Trimming took 1 base from V and 1 from J, leaving 10 bases between them. The CDR3 runs to 16 residues. Germline CDR1 MDHEN, CDR2 SYDVKM. The CDR3 sequence is CASSLFPGLNTGELFF. CDR3 in DNA: TGTGCCAGCAGTTTATTTCCAGGGCTGAACACCGGGGAGCTGTTTTTT.

The rearrangement links TRBV27 to TRBJ2-1; 10 positions match TRBD2. Trimming removed 2 bases from V and 7 bases from J; junction bases left unmatched: 5. In germline, CDR1 is MNHEY, CDR2 SMNVEV (reference sequence). The length of the CDR3 is 15 residues. CDR3 coding DNA: TGTGCCAGCAGTTTAATAGCGGGAGGCGGGAATGAGCAGTTCTTC. Translation: CASSLIAGGGNEQFF.

This sequence joins TRBV5-8 and TRBJ2-3; 8 bases align to TRBD2. Germline values: CDR1 SGHTS, CDR2 YDEGEE. CDR3 length: 16 amino acids. V was pared by 2 bases and J by 6 bases, with 11 bases of the junction left unmatched. CDR3 nucleotides: TGTGCCAGCAGCTTTCGACGGGAGGGCCGTAAGGATACGCAGTATTTT. This codes for CASSFRREGRKDTQYF.

This chain links TRBV5-1 with TRBJ2-7; TRBD1 might be the D (5 bases). The V gene lost 4 bases and the J gene lost 2 bases, with 19 bases spanning the gap. From germline, CDR1 is SGHRS and CDR2 YFSETQ. The CDR3 runs 16 residues. Written as DNA, the CDR3 is TGCGCCAGCAGCCCCCAAGGGGCGCGGATCCCCTACGAGCAGTACTTC. Translating it yields CASSPQGARIPYEQYF.

The sample holds a few counts of this clone. The genes are TRBV7-3 and TRBJ2-4; 14 bases map to TRBD2. After removal of 8 bases from V and 5 bases from J, the junction contained 8 bases not matched to a gene. This CDR3 region has 16 residues. CDR1 SGHTA and CDR2 FQGTGA come from the germline V gene. This CDR3 reads CASWSGTSGRENIQYF. CDR3 coding DNA: TGTGCCAGCTGGAGCGGGACTAGCGGGAGAGAAAACATTCAGTACTTC.

The rearrangement uses TRBV5-1 and TRBJ2-7; 8 nucleotides match TRBD2. The CDR3 consists of 14 residues. V dropped 5 bases and J dropped 7; count of bases not matched to a gene: 11. Germline CDR1 reads SGHRS; CDR2 reads YFSETQ. CDR3 bases: TGCGCCAGCAGTTTTTATCGGGAGGGTGCAGAGCAGTACTTC. This gives the protein CASSFYREGAEQYF.

V usage is TRBV6-1 and J usage is TRBJ1-1; D perhaps matches TRBD1 (5 bases). The germline V gene encodes CDR1 MNHNS and CDR2 SASEGT. The CDR3 spans 12 residues. V lost 5 bases and J 7 bases, leaving 11 bases between the germline ends. The CDR3 is CASSLIGGEAFF. The CDR3, as DNA: TGTGCCAGCAGTCTCATTGGGGGTGAAGCTTTCTTT.

This chain links TRBV2 with TRBJ2-7; D possibly corresponds to TRBD1 (6 bases). This CDR3 has 12 residues. Germline CDR1 is SNHLY and CDR2 is FYNNEI. Trimming took off 11 bases at V and 4 bases at J, with 15 bases between the two ends. The CDR3 loop reads CAAGADTYEQYF. The DNA for the CDR3 is TGTGCCGCAGGGGCAGATACTTACGAGCAGTACTTC.

In its sample, this clone was seen once. The rearrangement uses TRBV28 and TRBJ2-1; 9 bases are a match to TRBD2. CDR3 length equals 14 residues. Trimming at V came to 8 bases and at J to 6 bases, leaving 8 bases not matched to a gene. Germline CDR1 MDHEN, CDR2 SYDVKM. The CDR3 reads CASGGGRAPNEQFF. The CDR3 DNA is TGTGCCAGCGGGGGCGGGAGGGCCCCCAATGAGCAGTTCTTC. Supplemented by reference TRBV28 and TRBJ2-1, the full variable domain reads DVKVTQSSRYLVKRTGEKVFLECVQDMDHENMFWYRQDPGLGLRLIYFSYDVKMKEKGDIPEGYSVSREKKERFSLILESASTNQTSMYLCASGGGRAPNEQFFGPGTRLTVL.

This chain uses TRBV5-1 with TRBJ2-5; the D gene is possibly TRBD2 (5 bases). The CDR3 covers 13 residues. The germline gives CDR1 SGHRS, CDR2 YFSETQ. Trimming removed 4 bases at V and 5 bases at J, with 12 bases between. DNA of the CDR3: TGCGCCAGCAGCCCACGGCCGGGGGAGACCCAGTACTTC. This gives the protein CASSPRPGETQYF.

The chain links TRBV7-8 to TRBJ2-5, with 13 bases identical to TRBD2. There are 16 residues in the CDR3. Germline V gives CDR1 SGHVS, CDR2 FQNEAQ. After removal of 2 bases from V and 3 bases from J, the junction contained 3 bases not matched to a gene. The CDR3 bases are TGTGCCAGCAGCTTACCGACTAGCGGGAGGAAAGAGACCCAGTACTTC. Translated: CASSLPTSGRKETQYF.

CDR3 in DNA: TGTGCCAGCAGCTTGGCGGGGGCAGGGGTCACTGAAGCTTTCTTT. Its protein product is CASSLAGAGVTEAFF. This chain connects TRBV5-6 to TRBJ1-1, with a possible D match to TRBD1 (6 bases). Germline loops: CDR1 SGHDT, CDR2 YYEEEE. The CDR3 extends over 15 amino acids. Trimming left V 0 bases short and J 4 bases short, with 13 bases between.

The V and J genes are TRBV19 and TRBJ1-1, with TRBD1 matching 8 bases. The germline CDR1 and CDR2 sequences are LNHDA and SQIVND (reference sequence). This CDR3 has 14 residues. V trimming: 6 bases; J trimming: 8 bases; junction bases outside the gene matches: 11. The CDR3 sequence is CASRDPGQAVEAFF. CDR3 nucleotides: TGTGCCAGTAGGGACCCGGGACAGGCAGTAGAAGCTTTCTTT. Variable domain in full (rest from reference TRBV19 and TRBJ1-1): DGGITQSPKYLFRKEGQNVTLSCEQNLNHDAMYWYRQDPGQGLRLIYYSQIVNDFQKGDIAEGYSVSREKKESFPLTVTSAQKNPTAFYLCASRDPGQAVEAFFGQGTRLTVV.

J is TRBJ2-1 and V is TRBV28; the D is unclear. CDR1 and CDR2 (germline): MDHEN, SYDVKM. This CDR3 is 13 amino acids long. V was pared by 5 bases and J by 5 bases, with 10 bases between. The CDR3 nucleotides are TGTGCCAGCAGTACCCCCCTTGACAATGAGCAGTTCTTC. Amino acids: CASSTPLDNEQFF.

The chain is built from TRBV6-6 and TRBJ1-1; D uncertain. The V end was cut by 2 bases, the J end by 0 bases, with 4 bases between. Germline V CDR1 and CDR2: MNHNY, SVGAGI (reference sequence). This CDR3 has 13 residues. CDR3 bases: TGTGCCAGCAGTTACAGCCTGAACACTGAAGCTTTCTTT. This codes for CASSYSLNTEAFF.

This chain joins TRBV14 and TRBJ2-1, with 9 nucleotides matching TRBD1. Germline CDR1 reads SGHDN; CDR2 reads FVKESK. CDR3 size: 17 residues. V gave up 1 base and J gave up 3 bases; unmatched junction bases: 7. As DNA, the CDR3 is TGTGCCAGCAGCCAAGCCGAGGCGGGACAGGGCTACAATGAGCAGTTCTTC. It codes for CASSQAEAGQGYNEQFF.

CDR3: CASSRWRQSLAGGANTGELFF. CDR3 nucleotides: TGTGCCAGCTCCAGGTGGAGACAATCACTAGCGGGAGGGGCGAACACCGGGGAGCTGTTTTTT. The V and J genes are TRBV27 and TRBJ2-2; 13 bases match TRBD2. Germline-derived CDR1 and CDR2 are MNHEY and SMNVEV (reference sequence). CDR3 length equals 21 residues. J was trimmed by 0 bases and V by 8 bases; bases with no gene match: 18.